This T cell receptor (beta chain) was obtained from a study of STAT3 mutations in large granular lymphocyte leukemia. This CDR3 has 10 amino acids. Germline V gene sequence: CDR1 DFQATT, CDR2 SNEGSKA (reference sequence). The V and J ends lost 5 bases and 6 bases respectively, with 7 bases between them. As for this clone: What it recognizes is unknown.

Libraries were prepared by immunoSEQ multiplex PCR; TCRdb keeps only in-frame clonotypes and omits some of them. The sample has 35,000 to 40,000 clones, about 88% seen once. Study-wide findings and caveats: Every T-LGLL patient had at least one immunodominant TCRbeta clonotype. Variable sampling intervals and differing treatment regimens complicated linking therapy response to TCR clonal burden changes.

Material for sequencing was PBMCs. This chain uses TRBV20-1 with TRBJ1-2; D ambiguous. This TCR derives from a human donor with T large granular lymphocyte leukemia. Some clones in this sample may be carry-over from other donors' samples. CDR3 DNA: TGCAGTGCTGACACCGATGGCTACACCTTC. The encoded protein is CSADTDGYTF.